This T cell receptor (beta chain) comes out of a study of OX40 agonist ivuxolimab in advanced cancers. About the study: Across the patients, intravenous ivuxolimab was delivered every 2 weeks at 0.01 to 10 mg/kg. Findings and limits, study-wide: At 0.1 to 3.0 mg/kg, CD4+ and CD8+ blood T cells expanded clonally by week 6.

Germline V CDR1 and CDR2: SQVTM, ANQGSEA. The CDR3 is made up of 15 amino acids. The ends were cut back, 0 bases at V and 2 bases at J, with 13 bases in the middle. TCRdb's copy holds only in-frame clones and misses some; the assay was immunoSEQ multiplex PCR. The repertoire consists of about 80,000 clones, with 94% occurring once and the leading ten covering around 10%. Patients who had autoimmune disease history or got systemic immunosuppression were left out. This clone has more than one count but fewer than ten. Its antigen is as yet unknown. The sequencing here drew on CD4+ or CD8+ T cells sorted from blood, taken in a trial of the OX40 agonist ivuxolimab. The V and J genes are TRBV29-1 and TRBJ1-1; TRBD1 might be the D (5 bases). The clonotype comes from an adult with an advanced solid tumor such as melanoma, head and neck, liver or kidney cancer. The CDR3 region is CSVEEWETGNTEAFF. As DNA, the CDR3 is TGCAGCGTTGAAGAATGGGAAACAGGAAACACTGAAGCTTTCTTT.